This TCR beta chain was recorded in a study of blood T cells in healthy people across ages. It was 9.5 to 10 milliliters of peripheral blood that were drawn from each donor. A J-beta primer mix and a sample-barcoded 5' primer were used in a second PCR of roughly 6 to 12 cycles. TCRdb re-analysed the 5' RACE reads in MiXCR, keeping a single row per CDR3 protein. Seen here are hundreds of thousands of distinct CDR3 sequences, roughly 64% observed once, and the top ten hold about 20%. Germline trimming cut 8 bases from V and 5 bases from J; bases unmatched to any gene: 7. CDR1 and CDR2 from the germline V gene are SNHLY and FYNNEI. The CDR3 has 14 residues. This clonotype was detected a few times.

The sample was blood. The origin of this receptor is a man between 25 and 39 years old in good health. This chain connects TRBV2 to TRBJ2-1, with TRBD2 matching over 9 bases. The CDR3 sequence is CASVERGADNEQFF. The CDR3 DNA is TGTGCCAGCGTAGAGCGGGGGGCCGACAATGAGCAGTTCTTC.